The 3 T cell receptor beta chains in this list originate from one sample, sequenced in a study of shared clonotypes between healthy human individuals. Sequenced by immunoSEQ multiplex PCR; TCRdb stores in-frame clones only, minus some. The data contain some 2 million clones, 90% to 95% of them singletons. Sequencing was performed on naive CD4+ T cells sorted from blood. Subset noted: CD45RA+ positively selected. The receptor set was obtained from a young man in good health.

With regard to this clone: This may be a read error: a much more frequent sequence differs by one nucleotide. This rearrangement joins TRBV19 to TRBJ2-2; the match to TRBD1 covers 8 bases. The CDR3 sequence is 14 residues long. The germline CDR1 and CDR2 sequences are LNHDA and SQIVND (reference sequence). Trimming at V came to 10 bases and at J to 2 bases, leaving 6 bases not matched to a gene. The CDR3 here is CATSTGGNTGELFF. The CDR3 DNA reads as TGTGCCACCAGCACAGGGGGAAACACCGGGGAGCTGTTTTTT.

This chain links TRBV7-8 with TRBJ1-3; D is unresolved. Germline assignment: CDR1 SGHVS and CDR2 FQNEAQ. The CDR3 has 13 amino acids. V gave up 0 bases and J gave up 4 bases, with 4 bases separating them. The CDR3 sequence is CASSLASGNTIYF. The CDR3 DNA reads as TGTGCCAGCAGCTTAGCGAGCGGAAACACCATATATTTT.

The chain joins TRBV25-1 to TRBJ1-4, with 10 nucleotides matching TRBD1. This CDR3 is built from 13 residues. Germline trimming cut 8 bases from V and 7 bases from J; bases unmatched to any gene: 4. Germline V gene sequence: CDR1 MGHDK, CDR2 SYGVNS. The CDR3 loop is CASRDRGGEKLFF. The CDR3 region has the DNA TGTGCCAGCCGGGACAGGGGCGGTGAAAAACTGTTTTTT.